This T cell receptor (beta chain) was recorded in a study of OX40 agonist ivuxolimab in advanced cancers. Study in general: Each patient was given ivuxolimab into a vein every 2 weeks, at 0.01 to 10 mg/kg. Previous treatment with anti-PD-1, anti-PD-L1 or anti-CTLA-4 therapy was allowed; 40% had received some.

Profiled with immunoSEQ multiplex PCR; TCRdb holds only in-frame clones, not every one. The sample yields tens of thousands of clones, approximately 90% seen once. Points on this clone: Its matching antigen is unknown.

The CDR3 sequence is 15 residues long. The germline V gene has CDR1 SGDLS and CDR2 YYNGEE. V shed 2 bases, J shed 8 bases, and the junction held 10 bases outside the gene matches. Study observations and caveats: On average, CD8+ T cells showed a greater number of expanded clones than CD4+. At 0.1 to 3.0 mg/kg and by week 6, clonal expansion occurred in CD4+ and CD8+ blood T cells.

This chain joins TRBV9 and TRBJ2-7; 10 bases fit TRBD1. This clonotype was obtained from an adult with an advanced solid tumor such as melanoma, head and neck, liver or kidney cancer. The specimen comprised CD4+ or CD8+ T cells sorted from blood, sampled in a trial of the OX40 agonist ivuxolimab. The CDR3 sequence is CASSVFPGQGFKQYF. The DNA of the CDR3 is TGTGCCAGCAGCGTTTTCCCGGGACAGGGGTTCAAGCAGTACTTC.